This T cell receptor beta chain was retrieved from a study of blood T cells in healthy people across ages. Trimming stripped 5 bases from V and 1 base from J, with 13 bases between. The CDR3 contains 15 residues. The use of a sample-barcoded 5' primer and a J-beta primer mix characterized a second PCR of about 7 to 12 cycles. TCRdb re-called the 5' RACE reads with MiXCR, one entry per CDR3 protein. The table lists just over 1 million distinct CDR3 sequences, more than 35% of them singletons. The chain employs TRBV12-3 or TRBV12-4 and TRBJ2-3, with D possibly TRBD1 on 5 matching bases. The source material was blood. This clonotype was sampled from a woman aged 55-69 years in good health. The CDR3 bases are TGTGCCAGCAGTACAGGCAGAGATCGCACAGATACGCAGTATTTT. Protein sequence: CASSTGRDRTDTQYF.